This T cell receptor (beta chain) was sequenced in a study of PD-L1 blockade in urothelial cancer. As for this clone: Its target is not known.

All patients handed over anywhere from 1 to 8 samples, pretreatment and on-treatment. Synthetic templates analogous to TCR were spiked into all PCRs individually. TCRdb keeps only in-frame clones here, not all; method: immunoSEQ multiplex PCR. Found here are about 51,000 clones, 75% to 90% of them singletons; the top ten hold 16%. In germline, CDR1 is KGHSH, CDR2 LQKENI. V was clipped by 2 bases and J by 0 bases, with 13 bases between them. The CDR3 is 16 amino acids. General observations from the study: Greater 3-week expansion of tumor-associated blood clones was recorded for durable-benefit patients.

This sequence joins TRBV18 and TRBJ1-2; D is possibly TRBD1 (5 bases). The material sequenced was PBMCs, taken around atezolizumab (anti-PD-L1) treatment. The receptor was derived from a man aged 55 to 70 with urothelial cancer. CDR3 sequence (DNA): TGTGCCAGCTCACCATCGGGGGGTGAAGCTAACTATGGCTACACCTTC. It yields the protein CASSPSGGEANYGYTF.